The clone carrying this TCR beta chain appeared a single time. The data are from a study of cytomegalovirus exposure and HLA in healthy donors. The PCR used 60 Vbeta and 13 Jbeta primers. The data were produced by immunoSEQ multiplex PCR, yet TCRdb's version contains in-frame clones alone and is incomplete. Of about 160,000 clones listed, 80% are singletons. Sequencing input: PBMCs. The clonotype comes from a woman in her 50s in good health and CMV-seronegative.

The DNA for the CDR3 is TGTGCCAGCAGCTTCCAAGTAGCGGGAGCGGGAACAGATACGCAGTATTTT. Protein sequence: CASSFQVAGAGTDTQYF. The chain combines TRBV7-8 with TRBJ2-3, with TRBD2 matching over 9 bases. V dropped 3 bases and J dropped 3; count of bases not matched to a gene: 10. This CDR3 spans 17 amino acids. Germline V gives CDR1 SGHVS, CDR2 FQNEAQ.